This TCR beta chain was identified in a study of blood T cell repertoires in COVID-19. Background on the study: Sites across the United States, Italy and Spain contributed samples from acute and convalescent COVID-19. From T cells, B-cell-depleted T cells, or PBMCs came the material, which was cDNA or gDNA.

As originally analysed: Reference gene primers were amplified, and this amplification served to estimate nucleated cell counts. TCRdb keeps only in-frame clones here, not all; method: immunoSEQ multiplex PCR. That table supplies the V and J calls and clone size; D and trimming were determined from the DNA. Of about 180,000 clones in the sample, 87% were seen once. Trimming stripped 4 bases from V and 7 bases from J, with 11 bases between. The CDR3 spans 12 residues. The germline V gene has CDR1 MNHNY and CDR2 SVGAGI (reference sequence). The sample was peripheral blood. This TCR derives from a man aged 35 to 55 with active or convalescent COVID-19. This rearrangement joins TRBV6-6 to TRBJ2-7, with a possible D match to TRBD2 (6 bases). The CDR3 nucleotides are TGTGCCAGCAGTTCGGGCAGCGGGGAGCAGTACTTC. Translation gives CASSSGSGEQYF.